These 27 T cell receptor beta chains came from one sample sequenced in a study of T cells in Graves' hyperthyroidism and ophthalmopathy. RNA transcripts served as the template for amplifying TCR beta CDR3 regions. During a first-round RT-PCR of the TCR CDR3, the HTBI primer set was used. TCRdb re-called the multiplex PCR reads through MiXCR, storing one row per CDR3 protein. The table lists hundreds of thousands of distinct CDR3 sequences, about a fifth of them singletons. Sequencing was performed on blood. The receptors come from a woman aged 18-35 years with Graves' hyperthyroidism.

This clonotype appeared many times. This chain uses TRBV20-1 with TRBJ2-7, with TRBD2 matching 10 bases. Per germline, CDR1 DFQATT and CDR2 SNEGSKA (reference sequence). The ends lost 0 bases at V and 5 bases at J; junction bases unmatched: 4. This CDR3 contains 14 residues. DNA for the CDR3: TGCAGTGCTAGAGAGCTAGCGGGGGTTGACGAGCAGTACTTC. It translates to CSARELAGVDEQYF.

The J gene is TRBJ1-2, the V gene TRBV6-1, with D maybe TRBD1 (5 bases). Germline CDR1 is MNHNS and CDR2 is SASEGT. This CDR3 spans 13 amino acids. With 5 bases removed from V and 6 bases from J, the gap between germline ends came to 13 bases. The CDR3 DNA reads TGTGCCAGCAGTCTCCAGGGTGGGGATGGCTACACCTTC. It translates to CASSLQGGDGYTF.

This clonotype has ten or more counts. The chain carries TRBV20-1 and TRBJ2-7, with a weak D call TRBD1 (6 bases). This CDR3 spans 16 amino acids. CDR1 and CDR2 (germline): DFQATT, SNEGSKA (reference sequence). The V and J ends lost 3 bases and 1 base respectively, with 19 bases between them. In DNA form, the CDR3 reads TGCAGTGCTAGGGTGGCCAAACAGGGCCCTTCCTACGAGCAGTACTTC. Amino acids: CSARVAKQGPSYEQYF.

This clonotype was counted at least ten times. The CDR3 region has the DNA TGTGCCAGCAGCGACGACAGGGGAACTGGAAACACCATATATTTT. This gives the protein CASSDDRGTGNTIYF. The chain carries TRBV6-1 and TRBJ1-3; 8 bases match TRBD1. Trimming removed 6 bases from V and 2 bases from J; junction bases left unmatched: 6. CDR1 and CDR2 (germline): MNHNS, SASEGT. The CDR3 totals 15 residues.

There are many counts of this clonotype. The V gene is TRBV12-3 or TRBV12-4, the J gene TRBJ1-3; 9 nucleotides agree with TRBD1. The junction had 6 bases not matched to a gene; V was cut back by 6 bases and J by 0 bases. The CDR3 length is 16 residues. DNA for the CDR3: TGTGCCAGCAGGTACAGGGGGCTAGGCTCTGGAAACACCATATATTTT. Its translation: CASRYRGLGSGNTIYF.

This clonotype was recorded many times. The V call is TRBV11-2, the J call TRBJ2-3; D remains ambiguous. CDR1 is SGHAT and CDR2 is FQNNGV in the germline V gene. V lost 3 bases and J lost 2, with 6 bases in between. The CDR3 contains 13 residues. The CDR3 here is CASSFRSTDTQYF. The CDR3 nucleotides are TGTGCCAGCAGCTTCCGCTCCACAGATACGCAGTATTTT.

The chain joins TRBV5-5 to TRBJ2-7, with 8 positions matching TRBD1. This CDR3 has 15 amino acids. J was trimmed by 2 bases and V by 0 bases; bases with no gene match: 4. The V gene's germline CDR1 is SGHKS and CDR2 YYEKEE (reference sequence). The CDR3 sequence: CASSLDHRGAYEQYF. The CDR3 DNA sequence: TGTGCCAGCAGCTTGGATCACAGGGGGGCCTACGAGCAGTACTTC.

A single count supports this clonotype. V gene TRBV29-1 combines with J gene TRBJ1-5; unclear D gene. The CDR3 loop spans 14 amino acids. Trimming shortened V by 3 bases and J by 6 bases, and 15 bases separated the two germline ends. CDR1 is SQVTM and CDR2 is ANQGSEA in the germline V gene. The CDR3 loop reads CSVDFDRSRQPQHF. The CDR3 DNA reads as TGCAGCGTTGATTTTGACCGGTCCCGTCAGCCCCAGCATTTT.

The gene calls are TRBV20-1 and TRBJ2-5; possible D gene TRBD2, 6 bases. Germline loops: CDR1 DFQATT, CDR2 SNEGSKA (reference sequence). This CDR3 region has 14 residues. V lost 2 bases, J lost 3 bases, and 13 bases lay in between. The CDR3 coding sequence is TGCAGTGCTAGACCCGGATCGGGGGAAGAGACCCAGTACTTC. Amino acid sequence: CSARPGSGEETQYF.

This clonotype was recorded at least ten times. The chain couples TRBV20-1 to TRBJ2-5; no clear D gene. This CDR3 is built from 12 residues. In germline, CDR1 is DFQATT, CDR2 SNEGSKA (reference sequence). Trimming stripped 2 bases from V and 0 bases from J, with 4 bases between. CDR3 DNA: TGCAGTGCTAGACTAGACCAAGAGACCCAGTACTTC. Translated, it gives CSARLDQETQYF.

This clonotype was detected ten times or more. The CDR3 DNA reads TGCGCCAGCACGACACTCATAGGAGGGACTGAAGCTTTCTTT. Residues: CASTTLIGGTEAFF. J is TRBJ1-1 and V is TRBV5-1, with no clear D. The V gene lost 6 bases and the J gene lost 5 bases, with 17 bases spanning the gap. This CDR3 comprises 14 residues. Germline V CDR1 and CDR2: SGHRS, YFSETQ.

The chain carries TRBV6-1 and TRBJ2-2; 12 nucleotides align to TRBD1. V was pared by 5 bases and J by 6 bases, with 4 bases of the junction left unmatched. Per the germline V gene, CDR1 is MNHNS and CDR2 is SASEGT. The CDR3 extends over 15 amino acids. The CDR3 spells CASSPGTGGAGELFF. The CDR3 DNA reads TGTGCCAGCAGTCCCGGGACAGGGGGCGCCGGGGAGCTGTTTTTT.

Many counts were recorded for this clonotype. The V call is TRBV6-1, the J call TRBJ1-3; no clear D. Germline CDR1 MNHNS, CDR2 SASEGT. The CDR3 consists of 13 residues. The V end was cut by 7 bases, the J end by 0 bases, with 7 bases between. In nucleotides, the CDR3 is TGTGCCAGCACTGGGGACTCTGGAAACACCATATATTTT. This gives the protein CASTGDSGNTIYF.

The sample holds a few counts of this clonotype. This chain connects TRBV5-1 to TRBJ1-2, with D uncertain. Looked up from germline, CDR1 is SGHRS and CDR2 is YFSETQ. Trimming stripped 4 bases from V and 4 bases from J, with 17 bases between. The CDR3 extends over 15 amino acids. CDR3 DNA sequence: TGCGCCAGCAGCCCCGGTCGGGTGGGATCCTATGGCTACACCTTC. This gives the protein CASSPGRVGSYGYTF.

This clonotype was picked up many times. The chain joins TRBV14 to TRBJ1-1, with 10 bases aligning to TRBD1. The CDR3 covers 15 residues. V dropped 5 bases and J dropped 5; count of bases not matched to a gene: 8. Germline V CDR1 and CDR2: SGHDN, FVKESK. The CDR3 reads CASSTPGTGVTEAFF. The CDR3 bases are TGTGCCAGCAGCACCCCTGGGACAGGGGTGACTGAAGCTTTCTTT.

The chain employs TRBV2 and TRBJ2-4; the D is unclear. From germline, CDR1 is SNHLY and CDR2 FYNNEI. The CDR3 has 13 amino acids. The V gene lost 9 bases and the J gene lost 5 bases, with 14 bases spanning the gap. The CDR3: CASYPLYENIQYF. In DNA form, the CDR3 reads TGTGCCAGTTACCCCTTGTACGAAAACATTCAGTACTTC.

The table lists this clonotype with many counts. The CDR3 DNA is TGCAGTGCTCCAACAGGGGACTACGAGCAGTACTTC. Protein: CSAPTGDYEQYF. The chain uses TRBV20-1 and TRBJ2-7; 7 bases agree with TRBD1. J gave up 3 bases and V 5 bases, and 4 bases lay outside the gene matches. Germline V CDR1 and CDR2: DFQATT, SNEGSKA (reference sequence). The CDR3 contains 12 residues.

This clonotype has a count of ten or more. V usage is TRBV15 and J usage is TRBJ1-5, with D unresolved. CDR3 length equals 13 residues. In germline, CDR1 is LNHNV, CDR2 YYDKDF (reference sequence). Trimming removed 1 base from V and 5 bases from J, with 6 bases in between. Here the CDR3 DNA reads TGTGCCACCAGCAGAGTTATGTATCAGCCCCAGCATTTT. Translation: CATSRVMYQPQHF.

The J gene is TRBJ1-5, the V gene TRBV2, with D unresolved. The CDR3 has 13 residues. Germline-derived CDR1 and CDR2 are SNHLY and FYNNEI. Between the trimmed V and J ends, which lost 4 bases and 9 bases, there was a span of 13 bases. The CDR3 protein is CASSALAEWPQHF. In DNA form, the CDR3 reads TGTGCCAGCAGTGCCCTGGCTGAGTGGCCCCAGCATTTT.

This clonotype occurred many times. This chain connects TRBV2 to TRBJ2-2, with 9 bases matching TRBD1. J lost 3 bases, V lost 4 bases, and 3 bases had no gene match. CDR1 and CDR2 from the germline V gene are SNHLY and FYNNEI. This CDR3 is 15 amino acids long. CDR3 nucleotide sequence: TGTGCCAGCAGTGCACGGGACAGGGACACCGGGGAGCTGTTTTTT. Translating gives CASSARDRDTGELFF. Filled out from reference TRBV2 and TRBJ2-2, the complete variable domain reads EPEVTQTPSHQVTQMGQEVILRCVPISNHLYFYWYRQILGQKVEFLVSFYNNEISEKSEIFDDQFSVERPDGSNFTLKIRSTKLEDSAMYFCASSARDRDTGELFFGEGSRLTVL.

This sequence joins TRBV5-1 and TRBJ1-1; the D gene is possibly TRBD1 (5 bases). V gave up 4 bases and J gave up 1 base, with 14 bases separating them. The CDR3 extends over 15 amino acids. The germline CDR1 and CDR2 sequences are SGHRS and YFSETQ. The CDR3 here is CASSIDSLENTEAFF. The CDR3 bases are TGCGCCAGCAGCATTGACAGCCTAGAGAACACTGAAGCTTTCTTT.

Points on this clonotype: The junction and the germline gene differ at one end; a read error may be behind it. The chain uses TRBV18 and TRBJ1-1; 9 bases are a match to TRBD1. CDR3 length: 16 residues. CDR1 and CDR2 (germline): KGHSH, LQKENI. CDR3 residues: CASLPSGQGSATEAFF. CDR3 in DNA: TGTGCCAGCTTACCATCCGGACAGGGGAGTGCCACTGAAGCTTTCTTT.

The sample holds many counts of this clonotype. The chain couples TRBV29-1 to TRBJ1-1; D uncertain. Deletions cut 4 bases from V and 0 bases from J, with 9 bases between. CDR1 SQVTM and CDR2 ANQGSEA come from the germline V gene. This CDR3 region has 13 residues. Here the CDR3 DNA reads TGCAGCGTTGCTGACGGCATGAACACTGAAGCTTTCTTT. Its translation is CSVADGMNTEAFF.

This clonotype appeared many times. This chain links TRBV28 with TRBJ1-5; 9 bases line up with TRBD1. V was pared by 5 bases and J by 6 bases, with 5 bases of the junction left unmatched. This CDR3 comprises 14 residues. The germline V gene has CDR1 MDHEN and CDR2 SYDVKM. The chain's CDR3 is CASSLRQGGQPQHF. The CDR3 nucleotides are TGTGCCAGCAGTCTTAGACAGGGGGGTCAGCCCCAGCATTTT.

This clonotype appeared many times. The gene calls are TRBV11-2 and TRBJ1-2; no clear D. V dropped 2 bases and J dropped 0 bases, with 13 bases sitting between them. Germline values: CDR1 SGHAT, CDR2 FQNNGV. This CDR3 has 16 residues. CDR3 region: CASSLLGPMPNYGYTF. The CDR3 bases are TGTGCCAGCAGCTTACTGGGCCCCATGCCTAACTATGGCTACACCTTC. The full variable domain, completed using reference TRBV11-2 and TRBJ1-2, is EAGVAQSPRYKIIEKRQSVAFWCNPISGHATLYWYQQILGQGPKLLIQFQNNGVVDDSQLPKDRFSAERLKGVDSTLKIQPAKLEDSAVYLCASSLLGPMPNYGYTFGSGTRLTVV.

The table lists this clonotype with a few counts. The V gene is TRBV28, the J gene TRBJ1-5, with TRBD1 as a possible D gene (6 bases). The V gene's germline CDR1 is MDHEN and CDR2 SYDVKM. This CDR3 comprises 16 residues. V was clipped by 5 bases and J by 2 bases, with 16 bases between them. CDR3 nucleotide sequence: TGTGCCAGCAGTCCGCGGGGGGGCCGCGGCAATCAGCCCCAGCATTTT. Protein sequence: CASSPRGGRGNQPQHF.

This clonotype was counted a few times. J is TRBJ2-4 and V is TRBV6-4; 10 bases match TRBD1. Trimming removed 8 bases from V and 2 bases from J; junction bases left unmatched: 6. The CDR3 covers 15 residues. Germline CDR1 MRHNA, CDR2 SNTAGT. The CDR3 loop is CASLWDRGSKNIQYF. CDR3 coding DNA: TGTGCCAGCCTCTGGGACAGGGGATCCAAAAACATTCAGTACTTC.